This TCR beta chain came from a study of cytomegalovirus exposure and HLA in healthy donors. Findings of the study overall: It was 150 to 200 TCR beta chains that were listed as cytomegalovirus-associated. Per published accounts, TCR beta sequences correctly predicted the HLA-A and HLA-B alleles of most subjects.

Amplification used 60 Vbeta primers and 13 Jbeta primers. The data were produced by immunoSEQ multiplex PCR, yet TCRdb's version contains in-frame clones alone and is incomplete. The sample lists roughly 120,000 clones, about 81% occurring once. Worth noting for this clone: Its target is not known.

The ends were cut back, 0 bases at V and 0 bases at J, with 8 bases in the middle. Germline-derived CDR1 and CDR2 are MNHEY and SVGAGI. The CDR3 has 16 residues. The chain has TRBV6-5 and TRBJ2-2; D is ambiguous. The TCR originated in a man in his forties or fifties in good health and CMV-seronegative. Sequenced sample: PBMCs. CDR3 amino acids: CASSYSRNTNTGELFF. The CDR3 DNA reads TGTGCCAGCAGTTACTCGCGGAATACGAACACCGGGGAGCTGTTTTTT.